This record concerns one TCR beta chain sequence. The antigen is not known. Per the germline V gene, CDR1 is SQVTM and CDR2 is ANQGSEA. With 4 bases clipped from V and 4 bases from J, the junction kept 4 bases outside the gene matches. The CDR3 has 13 amino acids. The data were taken from a study of cytotoxic CD8 clonotypes in ibrutinib-treated CLL. Study conclusions and caveats: Clonality grew at ibrutinib response; at progression, it decreased back toward baseline. Public clonotypes, an uncommon group, contracted or remained stable on treatment.

The table came from immunoSEQ multiplex PCR; TCRdb's copy has only in-frame clones and leaves some out. The sample consists of 35,000 or so clones, over 55% of them appearing once. Source: PBMCs, taken at disease progression, from a patient treated with ibrutinib. The chain carries TRBV29-1 and TRBJ2-5; 9 bases map to TRBD2. This receptor was taken from a human donor with chronic lymphocytic leukemia. The CDR3 region is CSVGAGGGETQYF. CDR3 nucleotide sequence: TGCAGCGTTGGGGCGGGAGGGGGAGAGACCCAGTACTTC.